This T cell receptor (beta chain) was captured in a study of radiotherapy plus CTLA-4 blockade in lung cancer. CDR1 is SGDLS, CDR2 YYNGEE, per germline. The CDR3 has 16 amino acids. The J segment lost 4 bases and the V segment lost 3 bases, leaving 7 bases of the junction unmatched. Method: immunoSEQ multiplex PCR; TCRdb's copy keeps in-frame clones and lacks some. The sample includes around 45,000 clones, around 73% seen only once; the top ten take around 3.4%. The TCR originated in a human donor with non-small cell lung cancer who had a complete response to radiotherapy plus ipilimumab. The source material was peripheral blood, sampled from a patient treated with radiotherapy plus ipilimumab. The gene calls are TRBV9 and TRBJ2-3; TRBD2 matches at 11 bases. CDR3 sequence reads: CASSGNSGRGSDTQYF. As DNA, the CDR3 is TGTGCCAGCAGCGGTAATAGCGGGAGGGGTTCAGATACGCAGTATTTT.